This T cell receptor (beta chain) is drawn from a study of T cell repertoires in cytomegalovirus infection (dated by TCRdb to the late 2010s). In terms of the full investigation: Alongside well-studied HLA-B-restricted epitopes, the peptide stimulations were aimed at recently identified HLA-C-restricted CMV epitopes, whose presentation resists viral immunomodulation. The HLA type of each donor mattered for the analysis, because public TCR beta signatures pointed to carriage of CMV infection along with the matching HLA type. General conclusions and limits of the study: The ex vivo response was dominated by HLA-C-restricted CMV-specific TCR beta clonotypes, which also provided the single most frequent clonotype in two of eight donors. In both this cohort and an independent roughly 350-donor cohort, the cumulative frequency of public TCR beta family members distinguished carriers of CMV infection plus the relevant HLA type.

What this sample's treatment or condition label stands for: in vitro stimulation with specific CMV peptide epitopes to enrich CMV-specific T cells. As to this clonotype: Its antigen is still unknown. A read error may produce the germline difference seen at one junction end.

Sequencing was carried out with an Illumina HiSeq 1500. TCRdb reprocessed the public reads (quality trimming at Q25 with fastp, clone calling with MiXCR) and kept in-frame beta chains. For every CDR3 protein sequence, its rows merge into one entry that carries the most common genes and DNA. The sample yields 200,000 to 250,000 distinct CDR3 sequences; approximately 40% were counted once. The top ten constitute 55% to 60% of the sample. In the germline V gene, CDR1 corresponds to SGHVS and CDR2 to FNYEAQ. The CDR3 has 13 amino acids, counting the end cysteine and phenylalanine. The retained sequence is limited to the CDR3, 39 bases, with the frame set at the first base.

The chain couples TRBV7-6 to TRBJ2-2; perhaps TRBD2 is the D gene, with 5 bases matching. This sequence originates from a human donor in good health (CMV status not recorded). Some clones in this sample may be carry-over from other donors' samples. Sequencing used CD8+ T cells from cultured PBMCs, obtained from culture after CMV antigen stimulation. The encoded CDR3 is CASSLVGPGELYF. The bases read TGTGCCAGCAGCTTAGTGGGTCCCGGGGAGCTGTATTTT.